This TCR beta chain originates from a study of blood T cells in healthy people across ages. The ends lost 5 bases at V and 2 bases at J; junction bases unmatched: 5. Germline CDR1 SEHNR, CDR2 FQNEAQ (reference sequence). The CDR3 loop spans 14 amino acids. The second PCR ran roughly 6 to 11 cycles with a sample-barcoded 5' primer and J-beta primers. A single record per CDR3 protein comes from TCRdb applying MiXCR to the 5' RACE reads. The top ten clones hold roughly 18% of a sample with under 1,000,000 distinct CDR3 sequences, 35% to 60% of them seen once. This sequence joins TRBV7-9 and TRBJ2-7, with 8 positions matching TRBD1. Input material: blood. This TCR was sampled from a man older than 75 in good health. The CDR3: CASSRTGTPYEQYF. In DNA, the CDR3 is TGTGCCAGCAGCCGGACAGGGACCCCCTACGAGCAGTACTTC.